This passage covers 15 T cell receptor beta chains from one sample sequenced in a study of shared clonotypes between healthy human individuals. The protocol was immunoSEQ multiplex PCR, while the TCRdb copy is restricted to in-frame clones and leaves out a portion. This table holds some 580,000 clones, roughly 97% found once. The sample consisted of naive CD4+ T cells sorted from blood. Subset denoted: CD45RA+ positively selected. The source is a woman aged 30 to 39 in good health.

This CDR3 reads CASSLSQRGYTF. In nucleotides, the CDR3 is TGTGCCAGCAGTTTATCCCAAAGGGGCTACACCTTC. The rearrangement joins TRBV28 to TRBJ1-2; the D is unclear. Trimming left V 1 base short and J 8 bases short, with 8 bases between. Germline CDR1 reads MDHEN; CDR2 reads SYDVKM. This CDR3 is 12 amino acids long.

This rearrangement joins TRBV2 to TRBJ1-2, with unresolved D. Looked up from germline, CDR1 is SNHLY and CDR2 is FYNNEI. The V end was cut by 2 bases, the J end by 4 bases, with 5 bases between. This CDR3 comprises 12 residues. CDR3 in amino acids: CASSELGYGYTF. DNA for the CDR3: TGTGCCAGCAGTGAACTGGGCTATGGCTACACCTTC.

The V call is TRBV6-1, the J call TRBJ2-7; TRBD2 agrees at 8 bases. Trimming at V came to 3 bases and at J to 5 bases, leaving 12 bases not matched to a gene. CDR1 is MNHNS and CDR2 is SASEGT in the germline V gene. The CDR3 is 16 amino acids. The CDR3 sequence: CASSDGTGGPIDEQYF. The CDR3 nucleotides are TGTGCCAGCAGTGACGGGACGGGAGGGCCTATCGACGAGCAGTACTTC.

This chain uses TRBV6-1 with TRBJ1-2, with a weak D call TRBD1 (6 bases). Germline assignment: CDR1 MNHNS and CDR2 SASEGT. The CDR3 consists of 17 residues. The germline V and J ends were trimmed by 2 bases and 2 bases, with 18 bases remaining between them. This chain's CDR3 is CASSEYGQSLLNYGYTF. The CDR3 coding sequence is TGTGCCAGCAGTGAATATGGACAGAGTCTTTTAAACTATGGCTACACCTTC.

This clone was recorded once. This sequence joins TRBV18 and TRBJ2-7, with 11 bases matching TRBD2. V lost 3 bases and J lost 2; bases outside the gene matches: 15. The CDR3 is made up of 19 amino acids. Germline-derived CDR1 and CDR2 are KGHSH and LQKENI. The CDR3 DNA is TGTGCCAGCTCACCGTCAGCACTAGGAGGGACTAGCGGACCCTACGAGCAGTACTTC. Amino acids: CASSPSALGGTSGPYEQYF.

The J gene is TRBJ1-4, the V gene TRBV25-1; D gene unclear. The CDR3 is 16 amino acids. Germline CDR1 and CDR2: MGHDK and SYGVNS. The ends were cut back, 2 bases at V and 6 bases at J, with 16 bases in the middle. This CDR3 reads CASSERGGWRDEKLFF. The CDR3 nucleotides are TGTGCCAGCAGTGAAAGAGGAGGGTGGAGGGATGAAAAACTGTTTTTT. The full variable domain, completed using reference TRBV25-1 and TRBJ1-4, is EADIYQTPRYLVIGTGKKITLECSQTMGHDKMYWYQQDPGMELHLIHYSYGVNSTEKGDLSSESTVSRIRTEHFPLTLESARPSHTSQYLCASSERGGWRDEKLFFGSGTQLSVL.

This sequence joins TRBV27 and TRBJ2-7; 9 nucleotides line up with TRBD2. This CDR3 region has 17 residues. Germline-derived CDR1 and CDR2 are MNHEY and SMNVEV (reference sequence). Trimming cost V 6 bases and J 1 base; bases outside gene matches: 13. The CDR3 protein is CASRTPTGSGRSYEQYF. As DNA, the CDR3 is TGTGCCAGCAGAACCCCCACTGGCAGCGGGAGGTCCTACGAGCAGTACTTC.

V and J are TRBV28 and TRBJ1-1; D call uncertain. V was cut by 2 bases and J by 11 bases, with 15 bases left in between. Germline V gene lookup returns CDR1 MDHEN and CDR2 SYDVKM. This CDR3 has 13 amino acids. The CDR3 DNA reads as TGTGCCAGCAGTTTAGCAGACACCGTCGGTGCTTTCTTT. It codes for CASSLADTVGAFF.

This clone appeared a single time. This chain connects TRBV7-2 to TRBJ1-5, with TRBD1 identical over 7 bases. This CDR3 contains 13 residues. J was trimmed by 4 bases and V by 4 bases; bases with no gene match: 1. From germline, CDR1 is SGHTA and CDR2 FQGNSA. CDR3 coding DNA: TGTGCCAGCAGCTCACAGGGGAATCAGCCCCAGCATTTT. The encoded protein is CASSSQGNQPQHF.

The rearrangement uses TRBV4-1 and TRBJ2-3; no clear D. Deletions cut 0 bases from V and 0 bases from J, with 13 bases between. Germline V lookup: CDR1 MGHRA, CDR2 YSYEKL. The CDR3 has 17 residues. The CDR3 bases are TGCGCCAGCAGCCAAGAGAGCCTAGAGGCTAGCACAGATACGCAGTATTTT. As protein: CASSQESLEASTDTQYF.

The chain uses TRBV27 and TRBJ2-3; 9 positions agree with TRBD2. This CDR3 has 15 residues. Germline V gene data show CDR1 as MNHEY and CDR2 as SMNVEV (reference sequence). With V trimmed by 9 bases and J by 2 bases, 9 bases remained unmatched. CDR3 sequence: CASHTLAGPTDTQYF. CDR3 in DNA: TGTGCCAGTCATACCCTAGCGGGACCCACAGATACGCAGTATTTT.

The chain combines TRBV27 with TRBJ2-1, with 9 positions matching TRBD2. Per germline, CDR1 MNHEY and CDR2 SMNVEV (reference sequence). The CDR3 extends over 19 amino acids. V shed 6 bases, J shed 5 bases, and the junction held 20 bases outside the gene matches. This CDR3 reads CASSSVGLAASGGNNEQFF. The CDR3 region has the DNA TGTGCCAGCAGCTCCGTGGGACTAGCAGCCTCCGGTGGAAACAATGAGCAGTTCTTC.

The V call is TRBV6-6, the J call TRBJ1-6; 7 nucleotides align to TRBD1. Germline loops: CDR1 MNHNY, CDR2 SVGAGI (reference sequence). CDR3 length: 14 residues. J lost 11 bases, V lost 2 bases, and 6 bases had no gene match. CDR3 sequence (DNA): TGTGCCAGCAGTTACGACAGGGTAATCCCACCCCTCCACTTT. Its translation: CASSYDRVIPPLHF.

The V call is TRBV14, the J call TRBJ1-2; no clear D gene. Germline V lookup: CDR1 SGHDN, CDR2 FVKESK. The V end was cut by 0 bases, the J end by 7 bases, with 27 bases between. CDR3 length: 19 residues. The chain's CDR3 is CASSQEELAPVYGWGGYTF. DNA of the CDR3: TGTGCCAGCAGCCAAGAAGAGTTGGCCCCAGTGTACGGATGGGGTGGCTACACCTTC.

J is TRBJ2-2 and V is TRBV29-1; TRBD2 matches at 9 bases. The V and J ends lost 6 bases and 2 bases, in that order; junction bases with no gene match: 4. The germline V gene encodes CDR1 SQVTM and CDR2 ANQGSEA. CDR3 size: 14 residues. CDR3 nucleotide sequence: TGCAGCGTAGGACTAGCGCTCAACACCGGGGAGCTGTTTTTT. It is translated as CSVGLALNTGELFF.